Each of the 28 T cell receptor beta chains below was sequenced from the same sample in a study of T-cell memory formation after mild COVID-19. Via MiXCR, TCRdb re-called the 5' RACE reads, giving one row per CDR3 protein. Of roughly 120,000 distinct CDR3 sequences in the sample, about 20% were seen once. The sample consisted of PBMCs or a T cell subset sorted from them (not recorded which). These receptors came from a man aged 18 to 30 who had mild COVID-19 (a few samples of this study predate the infection). Cell type and time point are not known.

A few counts support this clonotype. J is TRBJ2-7 and V is TRBV12-3 or TRBV12-4; D ambiguous. V was shortened by 5 bases and J by 4 bases, with 12 bases between the two germline ends. This CDR3 spans 13 amino acids. CDR3 in amino acids: CASSPGRTYEQYF. CDR3 bases: TGTGCCAGCAGTCCGGGCCGAACTTACGAGCAGTACTTC.

Concerning this clonotype: One end of the junction is discordant with germline, which a read error may explain. The chain recombines TRBV2 with TRBJ2-1; the match to TRBD1 covers 7 bases. The V gene's germline CDR1 is SNHLY and CDR2 FYNNEI. CDR3 size: 10 residues. The CDR3 sequence is CASSTGAPFF. CDR3 nucleotides: TGTGCCAGCAGTACAGGGGCCCCCTTTTTC.

The CDR3 reads CSARPTGISYEQYF. In DNA form, the CDR3 reads TGCAGTGCTAGACCGACAGGCATCTCCTACGAGCAGTACTTC. The gene calls are TRBV20-1 and TRBJ2-7; tentatively, D is TRBD1 (6 bases). V was shortened by 2 bases and J by 0 bases, with 11 bases between the two germline ends. The V gene's germline CDR1 is DFQATT and CDR2 SNEGSKA (reference sequence). The CDR3 consists of 14 residues.

This clonotype was detected a few times. The chain couples TRBV20-1 to TRBJ2-7, with no clear D. Trimming stripped 5 bases from V and 3 bases from J, with 11 bases between. The CDR3 consists of 12 residues. The germline V gene encodes CDR1 DFQATT and CDR2 SNEGSKA (reference sequence). CDR3 in DNA: TGCAGTGCTCCGGTCGACCACTACGAGCAGTACGTC. It yields the protein CSAPVDHYEQYV.

J is TRBJ2-2 and V is TRBV7-9; maybe TRBD2 (6 bases). The CDR3 is 16 residues long. The germline CDR1 and CDR2 sequences are SEHNR and FQNEAQ (reference sequence). Between the trimmed V and J ends, which lost 2 bases and 5 bases, there was a span of 15 bases. CDR3 nucleotide sequence: TGTGCCAGCAGCTTACTGGAGGGAATTAGGACCGGGGAGCTGTTTTTT. The encoded protein is CASSLLEGIRTGELFF.

The chain uses TRBV29-1 and TRBJ1-2; D gene uncertain. In germline, CDR1 is SQVTM, CDR2 ANQGSEA. The CDR3 spans 12 residues. V was shortened by 5 bases and J by 6 bases, with 13 bases between the two germline ends. CDR3: CSVPLRAHGYTF. In DNA, the CDR3 is TGCAGCGTTCCCCTGAGAGCTCATGGCTACACCTTC.

The rearrangement uses TRBV7-9 and TRBJ2-7; maybe TRBD2 (6 bases). This CDR3 comprises 13 residues. Trimming took 5 bases from V and 6 from J, leaving 14 bases between them. Germline V CDR1 and CDR2: SEHNR, FQNEAQ (reference sequence). CDR3 sequence: CASSRPGGSEQYV. The DNA for the CDR3 is TGTGCCAGCAGCCGCCCCGGGGGAAGCGAGCAGTACGTC.

This chain links TRBV27 with TRBJ1-3; D not resolved. CDR1 MNHEY and CDR2 SMNVEV come from the germline V gene (reference sequence). Trimming removed 5 bases at V and 0 bases at J, with 17 bases between. This CDR3 comprises 17 residues. CDR3 region: CASSPLYPQTSGNTIYF. In nucleotides, the CDR3 is TGTGCCAGCAGTCCACTTTATCCACAGACCTCTGGAAACACCATATATTTT.

This clonotype was detected only a few times. The chain employs TRBV5-1 and TRBJ1-2; 8 nucleotides align to TRBD1. The CDR3 consists of 13 residues. The germline V gene has CDR1 SGHRS and CDR2 YFSETQ. The ends lost 3 bases at V and 5 bases at J; junction bases unmatched: 3. The CDR3: CASSYGQGYGYTF. Here the CDR3 DNA reads TGCGCCAGCAGCTATGGACAGGGTTATGGCTACACCTTC.

This clonotype was picked up a small number of times. This chain connects TRBV29-1 to TRBJ1-2, with TRBD1 matching over 8 bases. V shed 6 bases, J shed 8 bases, and the junction held 5 bases outside the gene matches. CDR3 length equals 11 residues. From germline, CDR1 is SQVTM and CDR2 ANQGSEA. The CDR3 is CSVLWTGGYTF. CDR3 sequence (DNA): TGCAGCGTCCTTTGGACAGGGGGCTACACCTTC.

This clonotype showed up just a few times. The rearrangement joins TRBV4-1 to TRBJ2-5; D gene uncertain. The CDR3 spans 13 residues. The V end was cut by 2 bases, the J end by 5 bases, with 9 bases between. CDR1 and CDR2 (germline): MGHRA, YSYEKL. CDR3 sequence (DNA): TGCGCCAGCAGCCAAAGAATAATGGAGACCCAGTACTTC. Its protein product is CASSQRIMETQYF.

The rearrangement links TRBV27 to TRBJ1-1; possible D gene TRBD1, 5 bases. V lost 8 bases and J 4 bases, leaving 23 bases between the germline ends. This CDR3 is built from 16 residues. Germline lookup yields CDR1 MNHEY and CDR2 SMNVEV (reference sequence). CDR3 sequence (DNA): TGTGCCAGCCTTGGGACGGACGACACTCCGAGCACTGAAGCTTTCTTT. Protein product: CASLGTDDTPSTEAFF.

V gene TRBV20-1 combines with J gene TRBJ1-6; no firm D call. Germline V gene lookup returns CDR1 DFQATT and CDR2 SNEGSKA (reference sequence). V lost 1 base to trimming and J lost 7 bases, with 8 bases between them. CDR3 length: 13 residues. This CDR3 reads CSARGQENSPLHF. CDR3 bases: TGCAGTGCTAGAGGGCAGGAAAATTCACCCCTCCACTTT.

This clonotype came up a few times. The V call is TRBV9, the J call TRBJ2-3; TRBD1 is a possible D gene (6 bases). CDR1 and CDR2 (germline): SGDLS, YYNGEE. CDR3 length equals 15 residues. Deletions cut 0 bases from V and 1 base from J, with 9 bases between. The CDR3 bases are TGTGCCAGCAGCGTAGGAAGACAGGGCACAGATACGCAGTATTTT. It translates to CASSVGRQGTDTQYF.

This chain links TRBV12-3 or TRBV12-4 with TRBJ2-7; 9 nucleotides align to TRBD2. The CDR3 loop spans 15 amino acids. Trimming removed 4 bases from V and 0 bases from J; junction bases left unmatched: 4. The CDR3 spells CASSSRLAVSYEQYV. The CDR3 bases are TGTGCCAGCAGTTCCAGACTAGCGGTCTCCTACGAGCAGTACGTC.

This sequence joins TRBV6-4 and TRBJ2-3; 10 nucleotides match TRBD2. CDR1 and CDR2 from the germline V gene are MRHNA and SNTAGT. This CDR3 is built from 14 residues. V trimming: 5 bases; J trimming: 2 bases; junction bases outside the gene matches: 1. The CDR3 protein is CASSSGGATDTQYF. CDR3 DNA sequence: TGTGCCAGCAGTAGCGGGGGGGCCACAGATACGCAGTATTTT.

This clonotype was recorded a few times. The chain combines TRBV4-1 with TRBJ1-1, with D perhaps matching TRBD1 (5 bases). CDR1 is MGHRA, CDR2 YSYEKL, per germline. Trimming removed 0 bases at V and 1 base at J, with 12 bases between. The CDR3 is 16 residues long. This CDR3 is CASSQDPPQGNTEAFF. The CDR3 DNA reads TGCGCCAGCAGCCAAGACCCCCCGCAGGGGAACACTGAAGCTTTCTTT.

This sequence joins TRBV29-1 and TRBJ2-7; D is perhaps TRBD1 (5 bases). Trimming took 4 bases from V and 3 from J, leaving 10 bases between them. The length of the CDR3 is 12 residues. Germline V gives CDR1 SQVTM, CDR2 ANQGSEA. This chain's CDR3 is CSVAPQGYEQYF. CDR3 sequence (DNA): TGCAGCGTTGCCCCGCAGGGCTACGAGCAGTACTTC.

The chain combines TRBV11-2 with TRBJ1-2; D not resolved. Trimming pared 0 bases from V and 8 bases from J, leaving 7 bases between. CDR1 is SGHAT, CDR2 FQNNGV, per germline. This CDR3 spans 12 amino acids. The CDR3 spells CASSLDSAGYTF. For the CDR3, the DNA is TGTGCCAGCAGCTTAGACTCCGCCGGCTACACCTTC.

V gene TRBV11-2 combines with J gene TRBJ2-1; D possibly corresponds to TRBD2 (5 bases). Germline CDR1 is SGHAT and CDR2 is FQNNGV. Trimming pared 7 bases from V and 0 bases from J, leaving 16 bases between. The CDR3 extends over 16 amino acids. The CDR3 DNA sequence: TGTGCCAGCACCCATGAGGAGGCCCACTCCTACAATGAGCAGTTCTTC. This sequence encodes CASTHEEAHSYNEQFF.

The rearrangement joins TRBV7-2 to TRBJ2-1; D is unclear. Germline-derived CDR1 and CDR2 are SGHTA and FQGNSA. This CDR3 has 13 residues. Trimming removed 5 bases at V and 3 bases at J, with 8 bases between. CDR3 in DNA: TGTGCCAGCAGCCACATCGGCTACAATGAGCAGTTCTTC. Translated, it gives CASSHIGYNEQFF.

This clonotype was found a few times. V and J are TRBV3-1 and TRBJ2-1; D is ambiguous. This CDR3 has 12 amino acids. Trimming pared 5 bases from V and 5 bases from J, leaving 7 bases between. Germline CDR1 is LGHDT and CDR2 is YNNKEL (reference sequence). CDR3 sequence reads: CASSLDHNEQFF. CDR3 nucleotides: TGTGCCAGCAGCTTAGACCACAATGAGCAGTTCTTC.

The chain recombines TRBV5-1 with TRBJ1-1, with D uncertain. CDR1 and CDR2 from the germline V gene are SGHRS and YFSETQ. CDR3 length: 13 residues. Deletions cut 7 bases from V and 6 bases from J, with 16 bases between. The CDR3 bases are TGCGCCAGCCGGACGGACGTTCTCCCTGAAGCTTTCTTT. This translates into CASRTDVLPEAFF.

The rearrangement joins TRBV6-1 to TRBJ2-7; D gene uncertain. CDR1 and CDR2 (germline): MNHNS, SASEGT. CDR3 length: 12 amino acids. V lost 6 bases to trimming and J lost 3 bases, with 9 bases between them. The CDR3 region is CASSARGYEQYF. CDR3 bases: TGTGCCAGCAGCGCTAGAGGCTACGAGCAGTACTTC.

The table lists this clonotype with many counts. The V and J genes are TRBV6-5 and TRBJ2-2, with 9 bases lining up with TRBD1. The CDR3 has 16 residues. V was clipped by 5 bases and J by 0 bases; unmatched bases: 4. The germline CDR1 and CDR2 sequences are MNHEY and SVGAGI. The DNA of the CDR3 is TGTGCCAGCAGTCGCGACAGGGGGACGAACACCGGGGAGCTGTTTTTT. It specifies CASSRDRGTNTGELFF.

This clonotype was observed a handful of times. V gene TRBV14 combines with J gene TRBJ1-2, with 8 bases matching TRBD1. The V gene end was trimmed by 4 bases and the J gene end by 8 bases; junction bases not matched to a gene: 9. The CDR3 spans 14 residues. Germline CDR1 is SGHDN and CDR2 is FVKESK. The CDR3 here is CASSLLQDRDGYTF. CDR3 DNA sequence: TGTGCCAGCAGCCTTCTCCAGGACAGGGACGGCTACACCTTC. The complete variable domain, with remaining parts taken from reference TRBV14 and TRBJ1-2, reads EAGVTQFPSHSVIEKGQTVTLRCDPISGHDNLYWYRRVMGKEIKFLLHFVKESKQDESGMPNNRFLAERTGGTYSTLKVQPAELEDSGVYFCASSLLQDRDGYTFGSGTRLTVV.

J is TRBJ2-3 and V is TRBV6-5; D might be TRBD1 (7 bases). The V gene lost 0 bases and the J gene lost 2 bases, with 15 bases spanning the gap. Germline-derived CDR1 and CDR2 are MNHEY and SVGAGI. There are 17 residues in the CDR3. CDR3 DNA sequence: TGTGCCAGCAGTTACTCGTCCAGGGGGGTTATCACAGATACGCAGTATTTT. This translates into CASSYSSRGVITDTQYF.

The chain links TRBV6-1 to TRBJ1-2; D uncertain. Trimming took 4 bases from V and 7 from J, leaving 7 bases between them. CDR1 and CDR2 from the germline V gene are MNHNS and SASEGT. The CDR3 sequence is 11 residues long. CDR3 bases: TGTGCCAGCAGTGTCTACAGTGGCTACACCTTC. Encoded protein: CASSVYSGYTF.